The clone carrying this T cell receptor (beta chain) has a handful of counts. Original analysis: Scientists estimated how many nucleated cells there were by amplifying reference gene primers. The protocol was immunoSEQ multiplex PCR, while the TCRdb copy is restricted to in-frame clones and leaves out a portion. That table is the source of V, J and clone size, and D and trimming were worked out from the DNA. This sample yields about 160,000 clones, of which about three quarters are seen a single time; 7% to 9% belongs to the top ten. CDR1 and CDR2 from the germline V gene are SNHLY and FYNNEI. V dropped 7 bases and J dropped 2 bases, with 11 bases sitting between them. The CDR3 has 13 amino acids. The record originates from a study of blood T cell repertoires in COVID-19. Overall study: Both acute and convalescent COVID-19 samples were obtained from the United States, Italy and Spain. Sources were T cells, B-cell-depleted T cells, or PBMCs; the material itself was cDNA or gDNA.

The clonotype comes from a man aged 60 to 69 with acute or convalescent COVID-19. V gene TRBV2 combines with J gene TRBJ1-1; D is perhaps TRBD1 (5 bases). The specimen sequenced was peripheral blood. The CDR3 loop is CASTVDSNTEAFF. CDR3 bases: TGTGCCAGCACGGTCGACAGTAACACTGAAGCTTTCTTT.